This TCR beta chain was captured in a study of shared clonotypes between healthy human individuals. Study details: Per donor, CD8 memory used one plate, CD8 naive used two, CD4 memory used three and CD4 naive used three.

Sequencing used immunoSEQ multiplex PCR; TCRdb keeps in-frame clones, though not all of them. The table has about 1.5 million clones, 95% to 97% seen once. As concerns this clone: Other DNA sequences of this sample code for an identical CDR3.

The CDR3 extends over 13 amino acids. The V end lost 4 bases, the J end lost 2 bases, and 9 bases lay between the germline ends. Germline loops: CDR1 SGHRS, CDR2 YFSETQ. Sequenced input: naive CD4+ T cells sorted from blood. This sample's subset: CD45RA+ positively selected. The genes are TRBV5-1 and TRBJ2-5, with D uncertain. The TCR was taken from a man aged 30 to 45 in good health. CDR3 in DNA: TGCGCCAGCAGCCTAACAGTTCAAGAGACCCAGTACTTC. Amino acids: CASSLTVQETQYF.